The entry that follows covers one T cell receptor beta chain sequence. What it binds is not known. This specimen belongs to a study of T cell responses to AZD1222 COVID-19 vaccine. The study's findings and limits: Repertoire sampling occurred only after the peak T cell response. CD4 TCRs associated with vaccination spanned spike, dominating at 160-218 and 743-854. Just a handful of AZD1222 recipients tested seropositive at baseline. Reports indicate that nearly half of spike-specific TCRs are directed at unmutated variant regions.

Here immunoSEQ multiplex PCR was the method, and the copy in TCRdb shows in-frame clones only, minus some. The sample lists approximately 210,000 clones; approximately 91% were seen once. Trimming left V 4 bases short and J 4 bases short, with 10 bases between. CDR3 size: 13 residues. Germline V CDR1 and CDR2: LGHDT, YNNKEL (reference sequence). The material was peripheral blood, obtained 28 days after the second AZD1222 dose. The TCR comes from an adult who received the AZD1222 COVID-19 vaccine. The J gene is TRBJ1-1, the V gene TRBV3-1 (or the pseudogene TRBV3-2); D gene ambiguous. The chain's CDR3 is CASSRNGGTEAFF. The CDR3 bases are TGTGCCAGCAGCCGGAACGGAGGCACTGAAGCTTTCTTT.